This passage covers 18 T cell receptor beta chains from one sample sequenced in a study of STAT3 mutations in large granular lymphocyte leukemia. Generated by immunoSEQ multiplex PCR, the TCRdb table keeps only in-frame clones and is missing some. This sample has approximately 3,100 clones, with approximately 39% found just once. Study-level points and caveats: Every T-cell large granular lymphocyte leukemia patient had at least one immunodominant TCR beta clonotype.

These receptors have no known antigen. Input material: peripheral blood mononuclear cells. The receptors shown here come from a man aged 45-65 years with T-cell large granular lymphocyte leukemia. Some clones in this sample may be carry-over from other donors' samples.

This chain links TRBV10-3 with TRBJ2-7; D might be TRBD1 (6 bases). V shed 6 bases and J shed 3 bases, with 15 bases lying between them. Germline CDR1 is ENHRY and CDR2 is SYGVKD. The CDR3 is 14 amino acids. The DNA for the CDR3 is TGTGCCATCAGCAATACCGGGACACACTACGAGCAGTACTTC. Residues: CAISNTGTHYEQYF.

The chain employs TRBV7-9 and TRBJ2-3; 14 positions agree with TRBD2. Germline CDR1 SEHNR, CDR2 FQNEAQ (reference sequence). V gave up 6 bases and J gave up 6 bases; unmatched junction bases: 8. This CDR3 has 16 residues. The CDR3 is CASSSRGLAGGDTQYF. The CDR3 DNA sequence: TGTGCCAGCAGTTCCCGAGGACTAGCGGGGGGTGATACGCAGTATTTT.

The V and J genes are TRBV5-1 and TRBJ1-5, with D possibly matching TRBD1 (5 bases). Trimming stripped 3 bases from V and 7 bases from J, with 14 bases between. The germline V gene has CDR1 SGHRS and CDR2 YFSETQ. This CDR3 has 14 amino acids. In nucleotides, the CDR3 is TGCGCCAGCAGCTCTGGCCAGGGCGGACAGCCCCAGCATTTT. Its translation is CASSSGQGGQPQHF. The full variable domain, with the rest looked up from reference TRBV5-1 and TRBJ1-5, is KAGVTQTPRYLIKTRGQQVTLSCSPISGHRSVSWYQQTPGQGLQFLFEYFSETQRNKGNFPGRFSGRQFSNSRSEMNVSTLELGDSALYLCASSSGQGGQPQHFGDGTRLSIL.

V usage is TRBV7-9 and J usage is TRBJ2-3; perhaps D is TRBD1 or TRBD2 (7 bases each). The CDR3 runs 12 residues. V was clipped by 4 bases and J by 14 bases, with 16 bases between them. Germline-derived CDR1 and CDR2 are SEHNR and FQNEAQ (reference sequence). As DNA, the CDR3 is TGTGCCAGCAGCTCGAGCCAGGGGGGGGCGTATTTT. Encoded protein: CASSSSQGGAYF.

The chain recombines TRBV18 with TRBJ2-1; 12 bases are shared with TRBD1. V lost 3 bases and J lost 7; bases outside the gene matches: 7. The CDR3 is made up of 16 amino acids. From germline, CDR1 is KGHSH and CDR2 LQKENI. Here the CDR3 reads CASSPGGTGGQNEQFF. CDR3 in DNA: TGTGCCAGCTCACCGGGCGGGACAGGGGGCCAAAATGAGCAGTTCTTC.

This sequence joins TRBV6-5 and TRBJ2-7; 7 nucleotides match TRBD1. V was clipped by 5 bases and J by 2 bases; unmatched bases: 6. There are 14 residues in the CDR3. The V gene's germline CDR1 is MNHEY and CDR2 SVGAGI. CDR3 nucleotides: TGTGCCAGCAGTCCGGGACAGCTGACCTACGAGCAGTACTTC. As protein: CASSPGQLTYEQYF.

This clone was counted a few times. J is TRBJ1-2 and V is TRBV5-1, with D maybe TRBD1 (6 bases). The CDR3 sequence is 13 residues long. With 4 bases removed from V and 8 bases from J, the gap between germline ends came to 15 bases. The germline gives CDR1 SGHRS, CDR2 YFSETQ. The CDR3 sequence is CASSQRQGWGYTF. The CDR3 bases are TGCGCCAGCAGCCAGCGGCAGGGGTGGGGCTACACCTTC.

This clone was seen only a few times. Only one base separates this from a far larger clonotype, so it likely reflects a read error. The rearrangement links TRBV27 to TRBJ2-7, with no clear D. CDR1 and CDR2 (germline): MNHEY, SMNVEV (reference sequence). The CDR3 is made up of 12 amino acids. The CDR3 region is CASSLGNYEQDF. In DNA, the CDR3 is TGTGCCAGCAGTTTAGGGAACTACGAGCAGGACTTC.

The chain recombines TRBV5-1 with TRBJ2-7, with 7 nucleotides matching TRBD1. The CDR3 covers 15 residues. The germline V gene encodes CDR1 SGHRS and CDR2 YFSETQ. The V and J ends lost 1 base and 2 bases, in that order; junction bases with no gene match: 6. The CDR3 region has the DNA TGCGCCAGCAGCTTGCGGGACAGAGTAACCTACGAGCAGTACTTC. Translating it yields CASSLRDRVTYEQYF.

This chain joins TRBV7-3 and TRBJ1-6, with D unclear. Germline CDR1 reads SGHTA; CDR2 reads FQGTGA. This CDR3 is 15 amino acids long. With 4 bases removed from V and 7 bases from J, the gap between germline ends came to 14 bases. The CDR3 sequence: CASSSRSTGNSPLHF. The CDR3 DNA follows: TGTGCCAGCAGCTCCCGCTCTACCGGGAATTCACCCCTCCACTTT.

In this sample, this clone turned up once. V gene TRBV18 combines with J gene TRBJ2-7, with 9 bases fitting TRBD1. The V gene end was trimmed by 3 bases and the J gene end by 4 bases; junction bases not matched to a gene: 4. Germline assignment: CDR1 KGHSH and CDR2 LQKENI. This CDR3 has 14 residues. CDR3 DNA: TGTGCCAGCTCACCCCGACAGGGGGTATACGAGCAGTACTTC. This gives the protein CASSPRQGVYEQYF.

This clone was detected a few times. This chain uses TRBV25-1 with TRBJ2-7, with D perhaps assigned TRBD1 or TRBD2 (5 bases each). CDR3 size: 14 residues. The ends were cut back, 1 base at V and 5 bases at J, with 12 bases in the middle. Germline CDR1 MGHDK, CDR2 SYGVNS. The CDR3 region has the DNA TGTGCCAGCAGTGAATTTGGGGGATTGCACGAGCAGTACTTC. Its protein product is CASSEFGGLHEQYF.

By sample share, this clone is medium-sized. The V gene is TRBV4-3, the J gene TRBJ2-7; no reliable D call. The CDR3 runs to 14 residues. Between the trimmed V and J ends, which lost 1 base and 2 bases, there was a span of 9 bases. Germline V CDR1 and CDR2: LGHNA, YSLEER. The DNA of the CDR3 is TGCGCCAGCAGCCAAGGGACCCAAACCTACGAGCAGTACTTC. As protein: CASSQGTQTYEQYF.

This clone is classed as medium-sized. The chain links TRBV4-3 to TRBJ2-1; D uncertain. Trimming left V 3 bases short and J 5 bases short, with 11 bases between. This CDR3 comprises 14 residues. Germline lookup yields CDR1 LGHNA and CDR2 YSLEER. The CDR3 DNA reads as TGCGCCAGCAGCCACACAGAACTAAACAATGAGCAGTTCTTC. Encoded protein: CASSHTELNNEQFF.

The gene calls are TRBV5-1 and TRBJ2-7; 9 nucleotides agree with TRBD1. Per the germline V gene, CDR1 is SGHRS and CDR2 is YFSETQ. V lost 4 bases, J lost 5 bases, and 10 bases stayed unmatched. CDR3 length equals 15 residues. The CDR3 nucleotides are TGCGCCAGCAGCCCCGGGACAGGGATAGTCGACGAGCAGTACTTC. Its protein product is CASSPGTGIVDEQYF.

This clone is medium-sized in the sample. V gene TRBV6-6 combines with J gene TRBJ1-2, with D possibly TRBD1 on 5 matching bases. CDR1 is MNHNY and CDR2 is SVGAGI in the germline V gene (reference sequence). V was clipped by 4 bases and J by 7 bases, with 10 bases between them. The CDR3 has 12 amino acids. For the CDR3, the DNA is TGTGCCAGCAGTTCTGGGGGGGGTGGCTACACCTTC. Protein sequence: CASSSGGGGYTF.

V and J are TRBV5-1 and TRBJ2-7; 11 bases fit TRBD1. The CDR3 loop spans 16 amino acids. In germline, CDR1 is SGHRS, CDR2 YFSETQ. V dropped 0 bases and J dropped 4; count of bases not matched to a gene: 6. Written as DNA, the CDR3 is TGCGCCAGCAGCTTGGACCTGGGACAGGGGGTTTACGAGCAGTACTTC. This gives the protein CASSLDLGQGVYEQYF.

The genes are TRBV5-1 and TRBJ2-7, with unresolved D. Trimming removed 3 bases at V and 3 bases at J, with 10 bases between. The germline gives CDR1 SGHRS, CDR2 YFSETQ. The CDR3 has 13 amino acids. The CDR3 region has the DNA TGCGCCAGCAGCTACCAAGAGAGCTACGAGCAGTACTTC. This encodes CASSYQESYEQYF. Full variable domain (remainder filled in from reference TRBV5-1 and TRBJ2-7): KAGVTQTPRYLIKTRGQQVTLSCSPISGHRSVSWYQQTPGQGLQFLFEYFSETQRNKGNFPGRFSGRQFSNSRSEMNVSTLELGDSALYLCASSYQESYEQYFGPGTRLTVT.